The TCR beta chain described here comes from a study of OX40 agonist ivuxolimab in advanced cancers. Overall study: Dose-escalation patients had hepatocellular carcinoma, melanoma, renal cell or head and neck cancer. General observations from the study: Specificity for antigen went undetermined in the expanded peripheral T cells.

Only in-frame clones appear in the TCRdb table, and some are missing; sequencing was by immunoSEQ multiplex PCR. The sample holds approximately 43,000 clones, 80% to 90% seen once. Autoimmune disease history or systemic immunosuppression led to patient exclusion. As to this clone: The antigen remains unidentified.

This CDR3 region has 12 residues. Germline-derived CDR1 and CDR2 are GTSNPN and SVGIG (reference sequence). V dropped 0 bases and J dropped 15 bases, with 12 bases sitting between them. Sequences were derived from CD4+ or CD8+ T cells sorted from blood, sampled in a trial of the OX40 agonist ivuxolimab. The receptor's source is an adult with an advanced solid tumor such as melanoma, head and neck, liver or kidney cancer. The gene calls are TRBV30 and TRBJ1-6; perhaps TRBD1 as D (5 bases). The CDR3 loop reads CAWSVQGASLHF. CDR3 sequence (DNA): TGTGCCTGGAGTGTACAAGGGGCAAGCCTCCACTTT.